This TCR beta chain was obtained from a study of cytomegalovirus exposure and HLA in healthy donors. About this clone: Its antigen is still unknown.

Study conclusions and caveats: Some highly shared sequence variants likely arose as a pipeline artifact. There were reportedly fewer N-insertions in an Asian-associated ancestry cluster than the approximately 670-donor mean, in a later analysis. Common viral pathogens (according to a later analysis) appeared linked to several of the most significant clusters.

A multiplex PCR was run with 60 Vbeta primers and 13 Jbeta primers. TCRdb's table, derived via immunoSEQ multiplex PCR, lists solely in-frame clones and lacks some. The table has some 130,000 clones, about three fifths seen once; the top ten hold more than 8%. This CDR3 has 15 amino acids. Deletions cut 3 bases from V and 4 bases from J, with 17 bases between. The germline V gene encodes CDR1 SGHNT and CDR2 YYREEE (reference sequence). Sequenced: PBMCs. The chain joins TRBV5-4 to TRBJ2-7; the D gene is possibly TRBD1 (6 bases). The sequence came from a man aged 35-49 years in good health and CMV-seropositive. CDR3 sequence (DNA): TGTGCCAGCAGCTCAACCGCTCAGGGGTGGTACGAGCAGTACTTC. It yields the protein CASSSTAQGWYEQYF.